This T cell receptor (beta chain) was observed in a study of T-cell reconstitution after alpha-beta-depleted transplantation in children. Study outcomes and limitations: By about two months after transplant, alpha-beta T cells reportedly arose from several hundred graft clones that had expanded. Counts and diversity of T cells one year after transplant came mostly from newly produced T cells. Day-60 TCRbeta diversity that was high in some patients was derived from surviving recipient T cells and thymic progenitors.

Turning to this clonotype: Its antigen is as yet unknown.

CDR3 size: 15 residues. Trimming cost V 3 bases and J 4 bases; bases outside gene matches: 8. Germline CDR1 is DFQATT and CDR2 is SNEGSKA (reference sequence). Unique molecular identifiers featured in how the TCRbeta library was prepared. Using its own MiXCR run on the PCR reads, TCRdb lists one record per CDR3 protein. The sample shows around 300,000 distinct CDR3 sequences, 23% of them seen only once. The sequences come from PBMCs, mostly from graft donor cells, collected 180 days after TCRalphabeta/CD19-depleted stem cell transplant. The receptor comes from a male patient aged 10 to 17 who had a stem cell transplant for acute lymphoblastic leukemia, so the T cells may come from the graft donor. The chain links TRBV20-1 to TRBJ2-2; 7 bases align to TRBD1. The CDR3 is CSASDRAKATGELFF. The CDR3, as DNA: TGCAGTGCTAGTGACAGGGCAAAGGCCACCGGGGAGCTGTTTTTT.